This T cell receptor (beta chain) was observed in a study of cytomegalovirus exposure and HLA in healthy donors (dated by TCRdb to 2017 to 2019). Regarding the research as a whole: An earlier analysis of several hundred of the donors reported about 290 Gb of sequence data and approximately 110 million unique TCR beta sequences from around 200 million T cells. Roughly 300 gigabases of sequencing data and tens of millions of unique TCR sequences were included in an early release covering around 600 HLA-typed donors. Of the roughly 400 genotyped donors, around 81% fell in the genetic ancestry cluster associated with self-reported Caucasian donors. The aim of the study was to test whether cataloging public T cell receptors could identify signatures of past pathogen exposure. The study profiled the T cell repertoires of about 720 subjects by immunosequencing and related them to cytomegalovirus serostatus. Along with the roughly 700-subject first cohort, a separate validation cohort of over a hundred different subjects was used. To predict cytomegalovirus infection status, the study combined high-throughput TCR immunosequencing, statistical association of individual TCRs with disease status, and machine learning. A later analysis re-analyzed previously published TCR beta repertoires from about 600 donors and added high-resolution HLA genotyping to study TCR occurrence patterns. The later analysis used no new phenotypic data to find candidate immune exposures, relying instead on TCR beta sequences and their occurrence across donors. An earlier analysis of several hundred of the donors used high-throughput TCR beta sequencing to judge whether each TCR beta V gene segment behaved as functional or pseudogenic. Alongside the repertoire data, information on donor age, sex, ethnicity and CMV serostatus was compiled. A later genetic analysis took genome-wide SNP genotypes for about three fifths of the 666 donors and used that subset as a discovery cohort. All discovery cohort repertoires had been generated using a single sequencing platform. Both class I and class II loci were covered by HLA typing, at four-digit resolution. The number of typed donors differed by locus: about 620-640 for A, B, C, DRB1 and DQB1; approximately 530 for DQA1; over 600 for DPA1; and about 470 for DPB1. About 5 DR-DQ haplotypes were handled as single units for association and clustering, since linkage in the cohort was strong. Across around 400 genotyped donors of the cohort, an average of roughly 250,000 unique TCR beta nucleotide sequences per donor were sequenced, and 15% to 20% of those sequences were non-productive. Beyond this particular receptor, the publication reports: At a false discovery rate of 0.05, a later analysis linked fewer than 20,000 TCR beta sequences to specific HLA alleles. A few of the identified cytomegalovirus-associated TCR beta chains were confirmed in vitro to be specific for cytomegalovirus antigens. A later genetic analysis associated a missense DCLRE1C variant with V-gene and J-gene trimming of TCR beta chains, and an independent cohort replicated the association. In a later analysis, the rate of TCR association differed among HLA loci, with DRB1 alleles having the most associated TCRs and HLA-C alleles having the fewest. In both the original and validation cohorts, the classifier was reported to diagnose cytomegalovirus status with high specificity and sensitivity. CMV serostatus was the only immune exposure information available for the cohort. Strong co-occurrence of HLA alleles, especially DR and DQ, made assigning TCR associations to individual alleles difficult. The sequencing pipeline was judged likely to have produced a cluster of highly shared sequence variants as a technical artifact. In the study, 150 to 200 TCR beta chains were listed as associated with cytomegalovirus. A later analysis reported that several top co-occurrence clusters appeared linked to parvovirus B19, influenza, CMV and Epstein-Barr virus. Compared with the roughly 700-donor mean, donors in an Asian-associated ancestry cluster had fewer N-insertions in productive TCRs, according to a later genetic analysis. Most TCR sequences were observed very rarely across donors, whereas some public TCRs were present in many individuals. Because the 87-base-pair reads could not distinguish some IMGT-functional V segments, including TRBV6-2 and TRBV6-3, those segments were excluded. Compared with equally common non-associated chains, HLA-associated TCR beta chains in a later analysis were more clonally expanded and had lower generation probabilities. In this cohort, only TCR beta chains were sequenced, and detectable features were limited by the absence of alpha or paired-chain data. Roughly uniform sequencing depth across donors was assumed in presence/absence analyses, although this assumption may not hold. In an earlier analysis of roughly 560 of the donors, most TCR beta V segments were observed in productive rearrangements about 90% or about 30% of the time, broadly matching IMGT annotations. According to the authors, the approach could potentially be generalized to other disease states and immunological phenotypes. A further reported finding was that TCR beta sequences accurately predicted the HLA-A and HLA-B alleles for most subjects in the first cohort. HLA typing was unavailable for some donors at each locus, so association tests used only the typed subset. Because counts were too low, roughly 16 rarely observed V segments, including chromosome 9 orphons, were excluded from the earlier analysis of around 590 of the donors. Linkage disequilibrium might explain the correlated functional status among segregating V segments, but an unknown experimental factor could not be excluded. Most CMV-associated TCR beta chains appeared to be HLA-restricted in a later analysis, and the HLA associations seemed to be driven largely by CMV exposure.

The library was obtained by the immunoSEQ multiplex PCR assay. For the multiplex PCR, a mixture combining 60 forward primers for TCR Vbeta segments and 13 reverse primers for TCR Jbeta segments was used. A multiplex PCR assay on genomic DNA amplified the CDR3 region of rearranged TCR beta genes. The amplified TCR beta libraries were sequenced on the Illumina HiSeq System as 87-base-pair reads. As for the authors' bioinformatics: A later analysis tallied tens of millions of unique TCR beta chains across the 650 to 750 repertoires, and some 10 million of those chains were shared by two or more donors. Raw reads were error-corrected and collapsed into unique sequences by a nearest-neighbor algorithm in which closely related sequences were merged to remove PCR and sequencing errors. To assign V, D and J gene segments, CDR3 sequences were aligned to IMGT reference sequences. For a sequence to be retained, a match of at least six nucleotides was required to both a V gene segment and a J gene segment. Rearrangements were classified as productive when the CDR3 lacked stop codons and remained in frame with V and J, and all other rearrangements were classified as non-productive. Following IMGT convention, CDR3 was defined as the stretch from the second conserved V-encoded cysteine to the conserved J-encoded phenylalanine. The earlier analysis of 587 of the donors excluded sequences that lacked an unambiguous match to a single V gene segment. In an earlier analysis of roughly 500 of the donors, V segments were called functional above 56.7% productive rearrangements and were called segregating when the between-donor standard deviation exceeded 5%. To diagnose cytomegalovirus status from the catalog of TCR beta chain sequences, a statistical classification framework was built. A later analysis assigned V and J genes by comparing TCR nucleotide sequences with IMGT/GENE-DB human TR gene sequences. In a later analysis, CDR3 sequences and most-parsimonious VDJ recombination scenarios were assigned using the TCRdist pipeline. In a later analysis, each TCR beta chain was defined by its CDR3 amino acid sequence together with its V-gene family, and reads lacking a unique V-gene family were excluded. In a later analysis, 500 to 700 highly shared, low-generation-probability nucleotide sequences were removed to address suspected cross-contamination and a sequencing artifact. For each public chain, a later analysis derived a clonal expansion index from normalized ranks of inferred template counts within each repertoire. Generation probabilities in a later analysis came from a VDJ recombination model fitted to out-of-frame rearrangements, and those results were checked against IGoR. In a later analysis, hypergeometric tests were used to score TCR-TCR, TCR-HLA and TCR-CMV co-occurrence, with a repertoire-size bias correction applied to TCR pairs. False discovery rates were estimated in a later analysis by permuting HLA or CMV assignments 20 times. In a later analysis, co-occurring TCRs were grouped using DBSCAN, and TCRdist sequence similarity was added for clustering within HLA-allele-positive subsets. Co-occurrence clustering excluded repertoires with fewer than 30,000 or more than 120,000 public chains, plus five with anomalous nucleotide sharing. In its TCRdb copy, this immuneACCESS table keeps in-frame sequences only and misses some clones. Where compared with another copy, unresolved V genes explain less than half of these, and the others have no known cause. D and trimming come from the DNA, and the V and J calls and clone size come from that table. Here the sample has about 220,000 clones; more than 60% occur a single time. Roughly 1.9% of the sample is in the top ten clones.

About this clone itself: Its antigen is still unknown. Base qualities are not provided; no much larger clone lies one nucleotide away.

In total, just over 650 healthy bone marrow donors made up the cohort. Cohort members were all nominally healthy when sampled, although unrecorded immune exposures were likely present. The donor was CMV seronegative and was included in the group of a few hundred seronegative cohort members. A peripheral blood sample was collected from each donor, and TCR beta sequencing was performed on peripheral blood mononuclear cells. Genomic DNA extraction from the blood cell samples was performed with the Qiagen DNeasy Blood Extraction Kit. The CDR3 has 16 amino acids, counting the end cysteine and phenylalanine. This entry keeps only the CDR3 DNA: 48 bases, framed from base 1. Trimmed from V: 5 bases; trimmed from J: 4 bases; junction bases lacking a gene match: 7. From a lookup of the germline V gene (reference sequence), CDR1 and CDR2 are SEHNR and FQNEAQ.

The rearrangement joined TRBV7-9 to TRBJ2-7, with 14 bases matching TRBD2. Sequences were obtained from PBMCs. The sequence came from a woman younger than 45 in good health and CMV-seronegative. The CDR3 sequence is CASSATGLAGGYEQYF. At the DNA level, the sequence is TGTGCCAGCAGCGCAACAGGACTAGCGGGAGGATACGAGCAGTACTTC.